This TCR beta chain was sequenced during a study of identical twins. Study-level findings and limits: Researchers reported weaker excess twin sharing in beta out-of-frame sequences.

TCRdb re-called the 5' RACE reads through MiXCR, storing one row per CDR3 protein. The sample includes around 250,000 distinct CDR3 sequences, roughly 13% of them seen just once. Of note for this clonotype: The antigen is not known.

The V gene end was trimmed by 7 bases and the J gene end by 3 bases; junction bases not matched to a gene: 7. Germline V lookup: CDR1 SQVTM, CDR2 ANQGSEA. CDR3 length equals 13 residues. Donors uniformly comprised healthy Caucasians. The sample was also reused in another study, on yellow fever vaccine responses in identical twins. As that study records: Each twin's T cell response to the vaccine was reported to look partly convergent and partly personalized.

The TCR originated in a woman under 30 in good health. V is TRBV29-1 and J is TRBJ2-7; 9 positions match TRBD1. The sample was memory (CD45RO+) T cells sorted from blood. CDR3: CSGGGQGFYEQYF. The CDR3 bases are TGCAGCGGGGGGGGACAGGGTTTCTACGAGCAGTACTTC.